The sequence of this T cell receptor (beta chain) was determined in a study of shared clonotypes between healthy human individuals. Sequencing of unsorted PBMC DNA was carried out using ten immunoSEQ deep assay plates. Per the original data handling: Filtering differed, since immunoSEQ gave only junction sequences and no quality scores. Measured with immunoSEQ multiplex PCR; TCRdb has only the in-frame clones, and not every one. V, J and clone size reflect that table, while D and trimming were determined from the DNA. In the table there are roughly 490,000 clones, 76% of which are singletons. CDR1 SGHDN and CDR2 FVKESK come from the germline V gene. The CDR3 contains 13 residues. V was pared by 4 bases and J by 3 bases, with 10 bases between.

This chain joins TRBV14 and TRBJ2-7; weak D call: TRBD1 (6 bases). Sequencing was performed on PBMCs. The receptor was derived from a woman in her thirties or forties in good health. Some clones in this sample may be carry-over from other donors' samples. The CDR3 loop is CASSRRTDYEQYF. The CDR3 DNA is TGTGCCAGCAGCCGTCGGACAGACTACGAGCAGTACTTC.